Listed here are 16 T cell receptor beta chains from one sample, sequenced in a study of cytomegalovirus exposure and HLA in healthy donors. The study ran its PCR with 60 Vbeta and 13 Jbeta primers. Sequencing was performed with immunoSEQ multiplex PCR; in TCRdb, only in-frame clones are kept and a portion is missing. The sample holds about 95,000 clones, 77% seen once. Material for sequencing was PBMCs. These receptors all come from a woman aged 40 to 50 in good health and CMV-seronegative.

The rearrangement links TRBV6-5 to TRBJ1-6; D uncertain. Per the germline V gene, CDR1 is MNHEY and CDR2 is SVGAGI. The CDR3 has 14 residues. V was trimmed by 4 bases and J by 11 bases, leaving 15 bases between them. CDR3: CASSSPGPAPPLHF. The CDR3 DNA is TGTGCCAGCAGTTCGCCAGGTCCGGCACCACCCCTCCACTTT.

The CDR3 protein is CASSPTVYEQYF. The CDR3 DNA sequence: TGTGCCAGCAGTCCTACAGTTTACGAGCAGTACTTC. The rearrangement links TRBV6-6 to TRBJ2-7; no definite D call. This CDR3 spans 12 amino acids. Between the trimmed V and J ends, which lost 5 bases and 4 bases, there was a span of 9 bases. Germline CDR1 reads MNHNY; CDR2 reads SVGAGI (reference sequence).

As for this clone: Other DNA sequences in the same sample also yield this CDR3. The CDR3 DNA reads as TGTGCCAGCAGCTCGGACAGCAACTATGGCTACACCTTC. This codes for CASSSDSNYGYTF. The chain combines TRBV7-9 with TRBJ1-2; D is perhaps TRBD1 (6 bases). This CDR3 has 13 amino acids. CDR1 SEHNR and CDR2 FQNEAQ come from the germline V gene (reference sequence). V lost 4 bases and J 2 bases, leaving 8 bases between the germline ends. The whole variable domain, remainder taken from reference TRBV7-9 and TRBJ1-2, is DTGVSQNPRHKITKRGQNVTFRCDPISEHNRLYWYRQTLGQGPEFLTYFQNEAQLEKSRLLSDRFSAERPKGSFSTLEIQRTEQGDSAMYLCASSSDSNYGYTFGSGTRLTVV.

The CDR3 DNA sequence: TGTGCTAGTGGTCCCGCCAGTTTCGGAGGTGAGCAGTTCTTC. Its translation is CASGPASFGGEQFF. The chain combines TRBV12-5 with TRBJ2-1, with D possibly matching TRBD2 (5 bases). The germline gives CDR1 LGHNT, CDR2 FRNRAP. Trimming pared 5 bases from V and 9 bases from J, leaving 17 bases between. CDR3 size: 14 residues.

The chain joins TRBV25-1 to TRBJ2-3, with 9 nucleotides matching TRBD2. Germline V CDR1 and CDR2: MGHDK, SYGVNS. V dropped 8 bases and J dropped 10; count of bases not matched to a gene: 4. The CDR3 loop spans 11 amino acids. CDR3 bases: TGTGCCAGCCTTGAGCGGGGGGCGCAGTATTTT. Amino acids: CASLERGAQYF.

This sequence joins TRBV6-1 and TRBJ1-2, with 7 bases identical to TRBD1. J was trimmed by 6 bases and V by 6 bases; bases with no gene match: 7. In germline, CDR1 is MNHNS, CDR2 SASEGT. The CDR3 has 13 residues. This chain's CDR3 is CASRSTGANGYTF. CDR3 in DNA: TGTGCCAGCAGATCAACAGGGGCTAATGGCTACACCTTC.

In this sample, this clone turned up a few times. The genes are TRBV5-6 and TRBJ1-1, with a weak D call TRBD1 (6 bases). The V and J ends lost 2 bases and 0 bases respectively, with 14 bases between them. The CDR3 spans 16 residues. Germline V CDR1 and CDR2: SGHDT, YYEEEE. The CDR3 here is CASSLQPGGLNTEAFF. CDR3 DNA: TGTGCCAGCAGCTTACAACCCGGGGGGCTGAACACTGAAGCTTTCTTT.

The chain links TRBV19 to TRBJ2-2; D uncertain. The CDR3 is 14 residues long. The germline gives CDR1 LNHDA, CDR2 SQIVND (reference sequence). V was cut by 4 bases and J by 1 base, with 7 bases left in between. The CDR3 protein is CASSTNLNTGELFF. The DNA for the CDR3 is TGTGCCAGTAGTACAAATTTGAACACCGGGGAGCTGTTTTTT. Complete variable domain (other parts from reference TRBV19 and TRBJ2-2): DGGITQSPKYLFRKEGQNVTLSCEQNLNHDAMYWYRQDPGQGLRLIYYSQIVNDFQKGDIAEGYSVSREKKESFPLTVTSAQKNPTAFYLCASSTNLNTGELFFGEGSRLTVL.

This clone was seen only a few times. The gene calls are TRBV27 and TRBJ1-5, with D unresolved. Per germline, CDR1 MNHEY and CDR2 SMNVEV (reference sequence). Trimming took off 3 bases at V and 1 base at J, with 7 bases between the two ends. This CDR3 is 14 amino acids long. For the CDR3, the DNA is TGTGCCAGCAGTTTGCGAGAGAGCAATCAGCCCCAGCATTTT. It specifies CASSLRESNQPQHF.

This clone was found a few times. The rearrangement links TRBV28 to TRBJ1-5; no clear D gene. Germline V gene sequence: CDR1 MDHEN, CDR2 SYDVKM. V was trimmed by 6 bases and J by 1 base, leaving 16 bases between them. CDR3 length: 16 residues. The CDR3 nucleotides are TGTGCCAGCAGCCCTTACCGGGAACAGAGCAATCAGCCCCAGCATTTT. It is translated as CASSPYREQSNQPQHF.

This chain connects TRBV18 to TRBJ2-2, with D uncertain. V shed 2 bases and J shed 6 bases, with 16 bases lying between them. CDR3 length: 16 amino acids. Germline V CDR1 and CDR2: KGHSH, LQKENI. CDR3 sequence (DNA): TGTGCCAGCTCACCAATTGTAGGTAGCCTCCCCGGGGAGCTGTTTTTT. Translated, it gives CASSPIVGSLPGELFF. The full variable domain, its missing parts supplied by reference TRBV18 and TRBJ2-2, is NAGVMQNPRHLVRRRGQEARLRCSPMKGHSHVYWYRQLPEEGLKFMVYLQKENIIDESGMPKERFSAEFPKEGPSILRIQQVVRGDSAAYFCASSPIVGSLPGELFFGEGSRLTVL.

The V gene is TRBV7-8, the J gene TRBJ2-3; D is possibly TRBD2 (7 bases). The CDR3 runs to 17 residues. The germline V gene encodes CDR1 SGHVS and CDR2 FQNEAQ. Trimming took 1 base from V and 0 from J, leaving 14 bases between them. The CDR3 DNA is TGTGCCAGCAGCTTAGTGGGGGGGCGTCTAAGCACAGATACGCAGTATTTT. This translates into CASSLVGGRLSTDTQYF.

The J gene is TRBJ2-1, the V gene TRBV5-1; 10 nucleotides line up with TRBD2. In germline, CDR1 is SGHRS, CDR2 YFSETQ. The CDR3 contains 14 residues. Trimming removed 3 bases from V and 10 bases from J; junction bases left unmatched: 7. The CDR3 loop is CASSWGGTSDEQFF. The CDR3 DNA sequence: TGCGCCAGCAGCTGGGGCGGGACTAGCGACGAGCAGTTCTTC.

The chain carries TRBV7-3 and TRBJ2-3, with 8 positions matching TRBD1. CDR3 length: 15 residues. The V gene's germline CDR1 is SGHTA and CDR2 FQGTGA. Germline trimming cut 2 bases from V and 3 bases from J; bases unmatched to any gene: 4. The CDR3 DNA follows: TGTGCCAGCAGCTTACAGGGGGCGCTTACAGATACGCAGTATTTT. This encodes CASSLQGALTDTQYF.

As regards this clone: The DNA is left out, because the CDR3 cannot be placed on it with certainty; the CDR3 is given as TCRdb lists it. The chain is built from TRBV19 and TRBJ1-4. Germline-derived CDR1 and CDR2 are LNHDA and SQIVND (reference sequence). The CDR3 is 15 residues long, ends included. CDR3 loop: CASTSGRATNEKLFF.

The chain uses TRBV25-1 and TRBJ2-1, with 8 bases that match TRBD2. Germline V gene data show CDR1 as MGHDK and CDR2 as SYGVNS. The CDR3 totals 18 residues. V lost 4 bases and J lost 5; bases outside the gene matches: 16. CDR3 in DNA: TGTGCCAGCAGTGGATTTCAAGCGGGGGTTATCTATAACAATGAGCAGTTCTTC. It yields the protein CASSGFQAGVIYNNEQFF.